The 22 T cell receptor beta chains given below trace back to one sample, sequenced in a study of T cell responses to AZD1222 COVID-19 vaccine. Profiled with immunoSEQ multiplex PCR; TCRdb holds only in-frame clones, not every one. The table shows around 99,000 clones, with approximately 87% occurring only once. Sequences were derived from peripheral blood, sampled 28 days after the second AZD1222 dose. Every receptor here comes from an adult who received the AZD1222 COVID-19 vaccine.

V and J are TRBV6-5 and TRBJ1-1; D uncertain. In germline, CDR1 is MNHEY, CDR2 SVGAGI. V shed 8 bases and J shed 4 bases, with 20 bases lying between them. This CDR3 has 15 amino acids. The CDR3, as DNA: TGTGCCAGCCGCCCCGGTAAGGGCCTGGGCACTGAAGCTTTCTTT. Amino acid sequence: CASRPGKGLGTEAFF.

For the CDR3, the DNA is TGTGCCAGCAGCGTTGAAGCAGGGTTGAACACTGAAGCTTTCTTT. It yields the protein CASSVEAGLNTEAFF. The chain combines TRBV6-4 with TRBJ1-1; TRBD1 might be the D (5 bases). The CDR3 sequence is 15 residues long. Trimming stripped 6 bases from V and 0 bases from J, with 14 bases between. The germline gives CDR1 MRHNA, CDR2 SNTAGT.

This clone was observed a handful of times. The rearrangement joins TRBV27 to TRBJ2-7; a weak D match, TRBD2 (6 bases). The CDR3 extends over 13 amino acids. Trimming shortened V by 10 bases and J by 1 base, and 14 bases separated the two germline ends. Germline V gives CDR1 MNHEY, CDR2 SMNVEV (reference sequence). The CDR3 loop is CATRTGSSYEQYF. Written as DNA, the CDR3 is TGTGCCACCAGGACCGGGAGTTCCTACGAGCAGTACTTC.

Only one count was recorded for this clone. The CDR3 here is CASSPDGYYEQYF. The CDR3 DNA is TGTGCCAGCAGTCCGGACGGTTACTACGAGCAGTACTTC. The J gene is TRBJ2-7, the V gene TRBV7-2, with no clear D. The CDR3 runs 13 residues. V lost 6 bases and J lost 3, with 12 bases in between. Germline loops: CDR1 SGHTA, CDR2 FQGNSA. Looking up the rest from reference TRBV7-2 and TRBJ2-7 gives the full variable domain: GAGVSQSPSNKVTEKGKDVELRCDPISGHTALYWYRQSLGQGLEFLIYFQGNSAPDKSGLPSDRFSAERTGGSVSTLTIQRTQQEDSAVYLCASSPDGYYEQYFGPGTRLTVT.

The CDR3 loop is CASSQGYGRVDTEAFF. CDR3 DNA: TGTGCCAGCAGCCAAGGGTACGGCAGGGTCGACACTGAAGCTTTCTTT. This sequence joins TRBV3-1 (or the pseudogene TRBV3-2) and TRBJ1-1; tentative D call: TRBD1 (5 bases). The CDR3 length is 16 residues. Germline V CDR1 and CDR2: LGHDT, YNNKEL (reference sequence). Trimming pared 1 base from V and 3 bases from J, leaving 15 bases between.

The chain employs TRBV19 and TRBJ2-2, with 14 nucleotides matching TRBD2. This CDR3 has 16 residues. V shed 6 bases, J shed 6 bases, and the junction held 6 bases outside the gene matches. CDR1 is LNHDA, CDR2 SQIVND, per germline (reference sequence). This chain's CDR3 is CASSHPGLAGAGELFF. Here the CDR3 DNA reads TGTGCCAGTAGCCACCCGGGACTAGCGGGAGCCGGGGAGCTGTTTTTT.

This clone has a handful of counts. V is TRBV7-2 and J is TRBJ2-7, with D possibly being TRBD2 (5 bases). With 5 bases removed from V and 0 bases from J, the gap between germline ends came to 20 bases. This CDR3 region has 17 residues. Germline-derived CDR1 and CDR2 are SGHTA and FQGNSA. The CDR3 region is CASSGLPSPLSSYEQYF. The CDR3 DNA sequence: TGTGCCAGCAGCGGACTCCCTAGCCCCTTAAGCTCCTACGAGCAGTACTTC.

V gene TRBV4-2 combines with J gene TRBJ1-6; TRBD1 might be the D (5 bases). Trimming took 0 bases from V and 6 from J, leaving 6 bases between them. The CDR3 consists of 14 residues. Looked up from germline, CDR1 is LGHNA and CDR2 is YNFKEQ. CDR3 sequence: CASSQEQVNSPLHF. The CDR3 DNA reads as TGTGCCAGCAGCCAAGAACAGGTTAATTCACCCCTCCACTTT.

The table lists this clone with a count of one. The gene calls are TRBV6-5 and TRBJ1-3, with D perhaps TRBD1 (5 bases). V lost 6 bases to trimming and J lost 7 bases, with 13 bases between them. The CDR3 has 13 amino acids. Per the germline V gene, CDR1 is MNHEY and CDR2 is SVGAGI. The CDR3, as DNA: TGTGCCAGCAGCTGGGGCGGCAGGAACACCATATATTTT. Amino acids: CASSWGGRNTIYF.

The rearrangement links TRBV7-9 to TRBJ2-1; the D is unclear. V dropped 6 bases and J dropped 4 bases, with 19 bases sitting between them. Germline-derived CDR1 and CDR2 are SEHNR and FQNEAQ (reference sequence). CDR3 length: 16 amino acids. The CDR3 DNA reads TGTGCCAGCAGTCGTGAACTAAATTTAGAATACAATGAGCAGTTCTTC. The encoded protein is CASSRELNLEYNEQFF.

CDR3 in amino acids: CASSLELPNTEAFF. As DNA, the CDR3 is TGTGCCAGCAGCTTAGAGCTACCGAACACTGAAGCTTTCTTT. The rearrangement joins TRBV7-9 to TRBJ1-1; D not certain. Between the trimmed V and J ends, which lost 1 base and 1 base, there was a span of 7 bases. The CDR3 loop spans 14 amino acids. Per the germline V gene, CDR1 is SEHNR and CDR2 is FQNEAQ (reference sequence).

The V gene is TRBV7-2, the J gene TRBJ1-3; TRBD1 might be the D (6 bases). The germline V and J ends were trimmed by 5 bases and 0 bases, with 14 bases remaining between them. CDR1 is SGHTA, CDR2 FQGNSA, per germline. The CDR3 has 16 amino acids. Here the CDR3 DNA reads TGTGCCAGCAGCCCTCCGGACAGAAACTCTGGAAACACCATATATTTT. Its protein product is CASSPPDRNSGNTIYF.

This sequence joins TRBV5-4 and TRBJ2-1; 8 bases are a match to TRBD2. V shed 2 bases, J shed 0 bases, and the junction held 1 base outside the gene matches. The CDR3 runs 15 residues. The germline V gene encodes CDR1 SGHNT and CDR2 YYREEE (reference sequence). The CDR3 is CASSFAGGSYNEQFF. As DNA, the CDR3 is TGTGCCAGCAGCTTCGCGGGGGGCTCCTACAATGAGCAGTTCTTC.

This chain links TRBV7-7 with TRBJ1-1, with a possible D match to TRBD1 (5 bases). CDR3 size: 15 residues. V lost 4 bases, J lost 11 bases, and 23 bases lay in between. In germline, CDR1 is SSHAT, CDR2 FNYEAQ (reference sequence). The CDR3 is CASSSEGVFGAEAFF. Here the CDR3 DNA reads TGTGCCAGCAGCTCCGAAGGGGTCTTTGGGGCGGAGGCTTTCTTT.

As concerns this clone: One end of the junction varies from germline; a read error may be responsible. The chain combines TRBV7-2 with TRBJ1-5; D is possibly TRBD1 (5 bases). The CDR3 runs to 17 residues. Per the germline V gene, CDR1 is SGHTA and CDR2 is FQGNSA. The CDR3 spells CASSPSRGSYSTQPQHF. CDR3 DNA sequence: TGTGCCAGCAGCCCATCGCGGGGCAGCTACAGCACTCAGCCCCAGCATTTT. The variable domain in full, completed from reference TRBV7-2 and TRBJ1-5, reads GAGVSQSPSNKVTEKGKDVELRCDPISGHTALYWYRQSLGQGLEFLIYFQGNSAPDKSGLPSDRFSAERTGGSVSTLTIQRTQQEDSAVYLCASSPSRGSYSTQPQHFGDGTRLSIL.

J is TRBJ2-1 and V is TRBV7-8, with 8 bases lining up with TRBD1. The J segment lost 3 bases and the V segment lost 6 bases, leaving 10 bases of the junction unmatched. Germline CDR1 SGHVS, CDR2 FQNEAQ. This CDR3 spans 16 amino acids. Written as DNA, the CDR3 is TGTGCCAGCAGTCCACATGCAGGACAGGGCTACAATGAGCAGTTCTTC. This encodes CASSPHAGQGYNEQFF.

The chain is built from TRBV6-1 and TRBJ1-2; possibly TRBD1 for D (5 bases). CDR3 length: 13 residues. Germline CDR1 is MNHNS and CDR2 is SASEGT. With 0 bases removed from V and 4 bases from J, the gap between germline ends came to 6 bases. CDR3 sequence: CASSEAGTYGYTF. The CDR3 region has the DNA TGTGCCAGCAGTGAAGCAGGGACCTATGGCTACACCTTC.

V gene TRBV4-2 combines with J gene TRBJ2-1, with D uncertain. V dropped 1 base and J dropped 5 bases, with 18 bases sitting between them. The CDR3 sequence is 17 residues long. Per the germline V gene, CDR1 is LGHNA and CDR2 is YNFKEQ. The CDR3 spells CASSQVGLTDKHNEQFF. DNA for the CDR3: TGTGCCAGCAGCCAAGTGGGTCTAACGGATAAACACAATGAGCAGTTCTTC.

V is TRBV9 and J is TRBJ2-3; 7 bases are shared with TRBD1. V shed 2 bases and J 0 bases; nucleotides not matched to a gene: 6. Germline CDR1 and CDR2: SGDLS and YYNGEE. CDR3 size: 16 residues. The CDR3 region is CASSVTGQTSTDTQYF. CDR3 bases: TGTGCCAGCAGCGTTACGGGACAGACTAGCACAGATACGCAGTATTTT.

The V and J genes are TRBV10-3 and TRBJ1-3; D remains ambiguous. Germline CDR1 ENHRY, CDR2 SYGVKD. This CDR3 has 13 residues. The ends were cut back, 6 bases at V and 0 bases at J, with 6 bases in the middle. The DNA of the CDR3 is TGTGCCATCAGCCAATCCTCTGGAAACACCATATATTTT. Its protein product is CAISQSSGNTIYF.

V and J are TRBV7-2 and TRBJ2-7; 13 bases are a match to TRBD2. The CDR3 extends over 17 amino acids. After removal of 5 bases from V and 1 base from J, the junction contained 8 bases not matched to a gene. Germline values: CDR1 SGHTA, CDR2 FQGNSA. CDR3 DNA: TGTGCCAGCAGCCCAGGGACTAGCGGGACCTTTTCCTACGAGCAGTACTTC. Protein product: CASSPGTSGTFSYEQYF.

The chain is built from TRBV15 and TRBJ2-1; unclear D gene. V lost 0 bases and J lost 10, with 13 bases in between. CDR3 length equals 14 residues. From germline, CDR1 is LNHNV and CDR2 YYDKDF (reference sequence). The CDR3 nucleotides read TGTGCCACCAGCAGAGATTTCGGATCCGAAGAGCAGTTCTTC. Translating it yields CATSRDFGSEEQFF.